The sequence of this TCR beta chain was determined in a study of blood T cell repertoires in COVID-19. Overall study: Both acute and convalescent COVID-19 samples were obtained from the United States, Italy and Spain. T cells, B-cell-depleted T cells, or PBMCs supplied cDNA or gDNA.

The CDR3 consists of 17 residues. Germline-derived CDR1 and CDR2 are SGHVS and FQNEAQ. The ends lost 5 bases at V and 4 bases at J; junction bases unmatched: 14. As processed by the authors: Reference gene primers were amplified, and this amplification served to estimate nucleated cell counts. Here immunoSEQ multiplex PCR was the method, and the copy in TCRdb shows in-frame clones only, minus some. That table supplies the V and J calls and clone size; D and trimming were determined from the DNA. The sample lists about 150,000 clones, more than 65% seen once, with 9.8% in the top ten. This chain links TRBV7-8 with TRBJ1-2; TRBD1 matches at 9 bases. Sequenced: peripheral blood. This receptor was taken from a woman aged 50 to 65 with acute or convalescent COVID-19. The chain's CDR3 is CASSLPGLGQGGYGYTF. The CDR3 nucleotides are TGTGCCAGCAGCCTTCCGGGGCTGGGACAGGGCGGCTATGGCTACACCTTC. The whole variable domain, filled in from reference TRBV7-8 and TRBJ1-2, reads GAGVSQSPRYKVAKRGQDVALRCDPISGHVSLFWYQQALGQGPEFLTYFQNEAQLDKSGLPSDRFFAERPEGSVSTLKIQRTQQEDSAVYLCASSLPGLGQGGYGYTFGSGTRLTVV.